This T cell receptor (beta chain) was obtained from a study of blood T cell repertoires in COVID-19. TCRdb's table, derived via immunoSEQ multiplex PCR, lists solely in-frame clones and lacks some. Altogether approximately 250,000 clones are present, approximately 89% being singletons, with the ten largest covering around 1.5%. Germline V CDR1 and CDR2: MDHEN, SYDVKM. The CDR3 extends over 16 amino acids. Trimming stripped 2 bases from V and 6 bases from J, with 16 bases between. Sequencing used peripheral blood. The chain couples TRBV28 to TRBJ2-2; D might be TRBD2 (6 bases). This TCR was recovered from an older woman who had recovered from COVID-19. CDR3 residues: CASSLPRNWGAGELFF. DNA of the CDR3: TGTGCCAGCAGTTTACCTCGAAACTGGGGGGCCGGGGAGCTGTTTTTT.